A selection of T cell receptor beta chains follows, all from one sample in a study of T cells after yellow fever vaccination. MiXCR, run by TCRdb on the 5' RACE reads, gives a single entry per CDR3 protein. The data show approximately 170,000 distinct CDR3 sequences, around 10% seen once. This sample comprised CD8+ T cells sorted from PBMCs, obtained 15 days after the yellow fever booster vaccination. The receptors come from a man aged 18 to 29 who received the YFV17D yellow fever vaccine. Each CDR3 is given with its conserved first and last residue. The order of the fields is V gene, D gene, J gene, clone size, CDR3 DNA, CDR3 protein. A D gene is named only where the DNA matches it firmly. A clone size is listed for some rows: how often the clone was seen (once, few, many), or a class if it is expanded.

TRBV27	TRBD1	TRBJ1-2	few	TGTGCCAGCAGTTTATTAACGGAGACGACAGGGATTCGTGGCTACACCTTC	CASSLLTETTGIRGYTF
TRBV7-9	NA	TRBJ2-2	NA	TGTGCCAGCAGCTTCAGGCCCGGGGAGCTGTTTTTT	CASSFRPGELFF
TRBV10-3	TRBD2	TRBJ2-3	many	TGTGCCATCAGTGATTTCGAGCGGGGGGGCCTCAAAGATACGCAGTATTTT	CAISDFERGGLKDTQYF
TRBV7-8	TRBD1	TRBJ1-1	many	TGTGCCAGCAGCTCTCTCCAGGGGGCCACTGAAGCTTTCTTT	CASSSLQGATEAFF
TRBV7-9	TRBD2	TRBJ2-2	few	TGTGCCAGCAGCTACTACCGGGACTACGACACCGGGGAGCTGTTTTTT	CASSYYRDYDTGELFF
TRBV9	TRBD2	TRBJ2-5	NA	TGTGCCAGCAGCGTTGGGACTAGCGGGGATCGCGAGACCCAGTACTTC	CASSVGTSGDRETQYF
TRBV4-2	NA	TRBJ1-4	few	TGTGCCAGCAGTCGGACAGATTCTAATGAAAAACTGTTTTTT	CASSRTDSNEKLFF
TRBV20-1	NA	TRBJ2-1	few	TGCAGTGCTAGAGCCCGACAGGTAACCTACAATGAGCAGTTCTTC	CSARARQVTYNEQFF
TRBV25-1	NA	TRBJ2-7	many	TGTGCCAGCAGTGATAGTCCCGAGCAGTACTTC	CASSDSPEQYF
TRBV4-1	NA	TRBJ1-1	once	TGCGCCAGCAGCCAAGGGCGGATGGTTTACGCTGAAGCTTTCTTT	CASSQGRMVYAEAFF
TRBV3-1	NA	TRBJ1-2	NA	TGTGCCAGCAGCCAAGATGTGACAGCTCCCTATGGCTACACCTTC	CASSQDVTAPYGYTF
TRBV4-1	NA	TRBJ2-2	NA	TGCGCCAGCAGCCCAGAGGCTAGTCCCACCGGGGAGCTGTTTTTT	CASSPEASPTGELFF
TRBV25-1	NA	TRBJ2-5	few	TGTGCCAGCAGTGAGGACGTGACAGGCGCCCAAGAGACCCAGTACTTC	CASSEDVTGAQETQYF
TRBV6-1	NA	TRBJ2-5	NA	TGTGCCAGCAGACCACCGGGCCCGACTAAAGAGACCCAGTACTTC	CASRPPGPTKETQYF
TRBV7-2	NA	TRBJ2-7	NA	TGTGCCAGCAGCTTATGGGCGGCCGGGAGCTCCTACGAGCAGTACTTC	CASSLWAAGSSYEQYF
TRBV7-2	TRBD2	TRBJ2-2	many	TGTGCCAGCAGTCCGCTAGCGGGGGGGCCTGGGACGGACACCGGGGAGCTGTTTTTT	CASSPLAGGPGTDTGELFF
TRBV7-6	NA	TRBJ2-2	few	TGTGCCAGCAGCACCAGGGTTACCGGGGAGCTGTTTTTT	CASSTRVTGELFF
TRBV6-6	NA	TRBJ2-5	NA	TGTGCCAGCAGTCAGGACGAGCAAGAGACCCAGTACTTC	CASSQDEQETQYF
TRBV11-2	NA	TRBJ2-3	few	TGTGCCAGCAGCCTGGCTCTAGCGCGCACAGATACGCAGTATTTT	CASSLALARTDTQYF
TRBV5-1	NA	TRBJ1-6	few	TGCGCCAGCAGAGGGTCCGGGTATGCGGCGAATTCACCCCTCCACTTT	CASRGSGYAANSPLHF
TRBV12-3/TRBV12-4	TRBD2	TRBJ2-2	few	TGTGCCAGCAGTTTAACGGGGGGTACTCCGAACACCGGGGAGCTGTTTTTT	CASSLTGGTPNTGELFF
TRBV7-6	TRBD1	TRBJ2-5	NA	TGTGCCAGCAGCTCCCGCGGGACAGGGGTGAAGACCCAGTACTTC	CASSSRGTGVKTQYF
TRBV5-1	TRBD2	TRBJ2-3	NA	TGCGCCAGCATGGGACTAGCGGGGGTCACAGATACGCAGTATTTT	CASMGLAGVTDTQYF
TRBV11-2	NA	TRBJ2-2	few	TGTGCCAGCAGCTTAGGGGGCACCATGAACACCGGGGAGCTGTTTTTT	CASSLGGTMNTGELFF
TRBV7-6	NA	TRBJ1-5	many	TGCGCCAGCAGTCTGGGTAGGGGCAATCAGCCCCAGCATTTT	CASSLGRGNQPQHF
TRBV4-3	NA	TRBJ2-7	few	TGCGCCAGCAGCCAAGATCGAGGACACAGCTACGAGCAGTACTTC	CASSQDRGHSYEQYF
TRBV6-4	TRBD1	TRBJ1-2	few	TGTGCCAGCAGTGACTCAGGGACAGGGAGGATCCATGGCTACACCTTC	CASSDSGTGRIHGYTF
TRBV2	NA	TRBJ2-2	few	TGTGCCAGCAGTGCAGATGCGAACACCGGGGAGCTGTTTTTT	CASSADANTGELFF
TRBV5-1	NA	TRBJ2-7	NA	TGCGCCAGCAGCGTCCAGGGGATTAGCTACGAGCAGTACTTC	CASSVQGISYEQYF
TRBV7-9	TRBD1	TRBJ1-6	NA	TGTGCCAGCAGGGGAGAGGGACAGGGAGGTTATAATTCACCCCTCCACTTT	CASRGEGQGGYNSPLHF
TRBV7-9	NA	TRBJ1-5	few	TGTGCCAGCAGCTTAGGTAGTAGGGATCAGCCCCAGCATTTT	CASSLGSRDQPQHF
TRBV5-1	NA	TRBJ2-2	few	TGCGCCAGCAGCTTGGCCCGAGGGGACACCGGGGAGCTGTTTTTT	CASSLARGDTGELFF
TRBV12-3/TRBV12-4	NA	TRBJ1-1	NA	TGTGCCAGCATGGGGGCGGGCACTGAAGCTTTCTTT	CASMGAGTEAFF
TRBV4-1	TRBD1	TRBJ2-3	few	TGCGCCAGCAGCCAAGCCACAGGGGTCACAGATACGCAGTATTTT	CASSQATGVTDTQYF
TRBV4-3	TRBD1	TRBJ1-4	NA	TGCGCCAGCAGCCAAGACTGGACAGGGCTAGCCGGGAATGAAAAACTGTTTTTT	CASSQDWTGLAGNEKLFF
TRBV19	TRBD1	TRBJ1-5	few	TGTGCCAGTAGTTCGGGACAGGGGACAAGCAATCAGCCCCAGCATTTT	CASSSGQGTSNQPQHF
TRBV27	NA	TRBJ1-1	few	TGTGCCAGCGGCTTAGTACCCAAGGACACTGAAGCTTTCTTT	CASGLVPKDTEAFF
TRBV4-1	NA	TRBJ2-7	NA	TGCGCCAGCAGCCCCACGACAGGCGTTAGACGGTCCTACGAGCAGTACTTC	CASSPTTGVRRSYEQYF
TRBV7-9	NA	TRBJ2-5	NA	TGTGCCAGCAGCCCCGGGGGCATAGAGACCCAGTACTTC	CASSPGGIETQYF
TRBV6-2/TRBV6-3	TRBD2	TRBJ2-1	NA	TGTGCCAGCAGTTACACAGCGGGACTGGAGCAGTTCTTC	CASSYTAGLEQFF
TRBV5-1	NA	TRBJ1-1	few	TGCGCCAGCAGCTTGGCCCCAGACCTTAACACTGAAGCTTTCTTT	CASSLAPDLNTEAFF
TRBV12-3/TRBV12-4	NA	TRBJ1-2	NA	TGTGCCAGCAGTGACACAGGGTATGGCTACACCTTC	CASSDTGYGYTF
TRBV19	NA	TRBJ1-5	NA	TGTGCCAGTAGTATAACCCAGGGTAGCAATCAGCCCCAGCATTTT	CASSITQGSNQPQHF
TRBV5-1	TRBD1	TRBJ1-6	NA	TGCGCCAGCAGCTTCCCCACGGCCGGGACAGCTAGCTCCTATATTTCACCCCTCCACTTT	CASSFPTAGTASSYISPLHF
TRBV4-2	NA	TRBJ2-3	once	TGTGCCAGCCCGGGACCCTCGGGGTATTTT	CASPGPSGYF
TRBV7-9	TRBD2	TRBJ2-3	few	TGTGCCAGCAGCCCAAAGCCTCTAGCGGGGGGGCTTACAGATACGCAGTATTTT	CASSPKPLAGGLTDTQYF
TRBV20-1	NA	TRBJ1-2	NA	TGCAGTGCTAGAACAGGTTTATATGGCTACACCTTC	CSARTGLYGYTF
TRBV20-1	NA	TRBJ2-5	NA	TGCAGTGCTAGAGACCTCGGACTACTAGAGACCCAGTACTTC	CSARDLGLLETQYF
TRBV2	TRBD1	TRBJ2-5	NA	TGTGCCAGCAGTGACTCACAGGGGGCTTTGGAGACCCAGTACTTC	CASSDSQGALETQYF
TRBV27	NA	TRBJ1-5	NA	TGTGCCAGCAGTTTTCGGAGCAATCAGCCCCAGCATTTT	CASSFRSNQPQHF
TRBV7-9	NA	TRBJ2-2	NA	TGTGCCAGCAGCCCAGCGCCCGGGGAGCTGTTTTTT	CASSPAPGELFF
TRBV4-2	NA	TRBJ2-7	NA	TGTGCCAGCAGCCAGGCCTACAGGAGCTCCTACGAGCAGTACTTC	CASSQAYRSSYEQYF